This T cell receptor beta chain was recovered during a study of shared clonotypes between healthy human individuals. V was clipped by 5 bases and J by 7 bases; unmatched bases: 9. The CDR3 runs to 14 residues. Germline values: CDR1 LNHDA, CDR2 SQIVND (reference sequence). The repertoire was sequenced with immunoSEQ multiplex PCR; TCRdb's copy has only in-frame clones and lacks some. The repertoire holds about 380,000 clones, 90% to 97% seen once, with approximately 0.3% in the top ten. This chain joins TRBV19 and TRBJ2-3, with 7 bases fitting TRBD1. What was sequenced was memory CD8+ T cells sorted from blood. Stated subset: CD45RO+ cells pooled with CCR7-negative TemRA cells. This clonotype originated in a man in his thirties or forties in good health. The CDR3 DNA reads TGTGCCAGTAGTGCGGACAGGACTCGATATACGCAGTATTTT. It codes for CASSADRTRYTQYF.